This T cell receptor beta chain was identified during a study of blood T cell repertoires in COVID-19. Study details: Donors of Cohort 3 who recovered were those that had two negative PCRs, clearance, or symptom resolution. Acute and convalescent COVID-19 samples came from the United States, Italy and Spain.

The study drew participants aged about 18 to 89 years from 20 to 30 US areas. Per the germline V gene, CDR1 is LGHNA and CDR2 is YNFKEQ. The CDR3 has 17 amino acids. V lost 2 bases and J lost 6; bases outside the gene matches: 9. TCRdb keeps only in-frame clones here, not all; method: immunoSEQ multiplex PCR. The sample consists of 250,000 to 300,000 clones, more than 75% of them appearing once. This rearrangement joins TRBV4-2 to TRBJ1-4; 10 nucleotides align to TRBD1. The receptor comes from an older woman in a cohort exposed to, infected with or recovered from COVID-19 (not recorded which). What was sequenced was PBMCs or T cells enriched from blood (not recorded which). CDR3 in DNA: TGTGCCAGCAGCCAAACCGGGGGCGGGACAGGGGATGAAAAACTGTTTTTT. Its translation: CASSQTGGGTGDEKLFF.